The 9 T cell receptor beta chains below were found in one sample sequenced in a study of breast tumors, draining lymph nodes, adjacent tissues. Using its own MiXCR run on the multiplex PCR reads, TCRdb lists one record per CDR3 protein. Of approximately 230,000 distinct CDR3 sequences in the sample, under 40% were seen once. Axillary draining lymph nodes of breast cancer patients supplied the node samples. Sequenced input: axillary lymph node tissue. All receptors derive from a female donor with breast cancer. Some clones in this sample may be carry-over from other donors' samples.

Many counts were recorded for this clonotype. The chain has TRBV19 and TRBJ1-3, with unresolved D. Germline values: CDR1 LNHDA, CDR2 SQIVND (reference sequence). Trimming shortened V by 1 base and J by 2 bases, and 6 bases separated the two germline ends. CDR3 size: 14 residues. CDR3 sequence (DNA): TGTGCCAGTAGTATAGGGGGAACTGGAAACACCATATATTTT. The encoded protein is CASSIGGTGNTIYF.

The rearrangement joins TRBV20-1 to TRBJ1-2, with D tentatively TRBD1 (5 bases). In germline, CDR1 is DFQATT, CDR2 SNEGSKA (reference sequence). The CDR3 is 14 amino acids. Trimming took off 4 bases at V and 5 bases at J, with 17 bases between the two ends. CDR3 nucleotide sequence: TGCAGTGCTACCATTTTGACAGAGTTTTATGGCTACACCTTC. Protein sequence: CSATILTEFYGYTF.

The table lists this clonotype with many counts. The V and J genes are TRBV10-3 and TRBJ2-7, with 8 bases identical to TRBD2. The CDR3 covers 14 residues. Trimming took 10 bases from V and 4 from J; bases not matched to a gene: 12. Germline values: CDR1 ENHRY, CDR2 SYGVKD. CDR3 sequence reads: CATSPGTRRYEQYF. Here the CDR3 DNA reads TGTGCCACTAGTCCCGGGACTAGACGGTACGAGCAGTACTTC.

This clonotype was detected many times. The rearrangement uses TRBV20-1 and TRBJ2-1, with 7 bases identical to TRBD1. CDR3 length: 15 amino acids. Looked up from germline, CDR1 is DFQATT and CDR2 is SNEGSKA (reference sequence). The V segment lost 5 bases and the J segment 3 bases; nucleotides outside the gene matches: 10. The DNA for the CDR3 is TGCAGTGCTCGACAGGGCAGTCTCCTCTACAATGAGCAGTTCTTC. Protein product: CSARQGSLLYNEQFF.

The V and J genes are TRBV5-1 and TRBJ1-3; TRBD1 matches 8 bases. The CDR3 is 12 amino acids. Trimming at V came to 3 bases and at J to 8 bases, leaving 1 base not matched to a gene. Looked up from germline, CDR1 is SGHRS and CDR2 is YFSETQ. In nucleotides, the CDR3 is TGCGCCAGCAGCTCGGGACAGGACACCATATATTTT. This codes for CASSSGQDTIYF.

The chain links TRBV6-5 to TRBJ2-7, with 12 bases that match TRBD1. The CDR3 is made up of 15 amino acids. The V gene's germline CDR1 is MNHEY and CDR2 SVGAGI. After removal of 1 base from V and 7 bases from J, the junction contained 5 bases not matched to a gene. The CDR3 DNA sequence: TGTGCCAGCAGTTACTACCGGGACAGGGGGCGGGAGCAGTACTTC. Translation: CASSYYRDRGREQYF.

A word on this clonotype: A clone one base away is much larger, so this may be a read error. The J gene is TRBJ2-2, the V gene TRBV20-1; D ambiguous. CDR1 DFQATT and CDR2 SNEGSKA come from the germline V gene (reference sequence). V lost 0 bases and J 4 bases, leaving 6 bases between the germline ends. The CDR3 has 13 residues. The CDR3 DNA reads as TGCAGTGCTAGAGAATCAATCACCGGGGAGCTGTTTTTT. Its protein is CSARESITGELFF.

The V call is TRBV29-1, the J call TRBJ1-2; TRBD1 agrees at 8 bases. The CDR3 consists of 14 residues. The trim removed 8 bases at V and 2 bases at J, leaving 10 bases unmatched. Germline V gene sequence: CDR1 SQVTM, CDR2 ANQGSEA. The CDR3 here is CSQDRTGMNYGYTF. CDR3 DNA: TGCAGCCAAGATAGGACAGGGATGAACTATGGCTACACCTTC.

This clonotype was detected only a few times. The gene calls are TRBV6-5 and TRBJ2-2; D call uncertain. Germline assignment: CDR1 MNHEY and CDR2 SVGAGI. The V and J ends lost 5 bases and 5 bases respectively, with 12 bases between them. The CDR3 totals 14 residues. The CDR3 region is CASSHFYTTGELFF. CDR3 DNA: TGTGCCAGCAGTCACTTCTATACTACCGGGGAGCTGTTTTTT.